One and the same sample provided the 23 T cell receptor beta chains below, sequenced in a study of blood T cell repertoires in COVID-19. Sequenced by immunoSEQ multiplex PCR; TCRdb stores in-frame clones only, minus some. Among fewer than 200,000 clones listed, around nine tenths were seen once. Sequencing used peripheral blood. Every receptor here comes from a man between 45 and 60 years old who had recovered from COVID-19.

The chain recombines TRBV30 with TRBJ2-7; 9 bases are a match to TRBD1. This CDR3 has 15 amino acids. Germline trimming cut 3 bases from V and 2 bases from J; bases unmatched to any gene: 8. Germline V gene sequence: CDR1 GTSNPN, CDR2 SVGIG (reference sequence). The CDR3 DNA sequence: TGTGCCTGGAGGGCTACAGGGGGCCTTCCCTACGAGCAGTACTTC. Its translation is CAWRATGGLPYEQYF.

V gene TRBV5-1 combines with J gene TRBJ1-6; 7 bases fit TRBD1. CDR3 length equals 15 residues. The germline CDR1 and CDR2 sequences are SGHRS and YFSETQ. J lost 8 bases, V lost 2 bases, and 7 bases had no gene match. CDR3 protein: CASSFSGGWDSPLHF. The DNA for the CDR3 is TGCGCCAGCAGCTTTTCAGGGGGATGGGATTCACCCCTCCACTTT.

This rearrangement joins TRBV5-6 to TRBJ2-6; D perhaps matches TRBD2 (6 bases). Germline lookup yields CDR1 SGHDT and CDR2 YYEEEE. The CDR3 length is 15 residues. V was shortened by 0 bases and J by 2 bases, with 6 bases between the two germline ends. CDR3 loop: CASSLGGTGANVLTF. In DNA form, the CDR3 reads TGTGCCAGCAGCTTGGGCGGGACTGGGGCCAACGTCCTGACTTTC.

This clone was recorded only once. The chain employs TRBV27 and TRBJ2-7; a possible D gene is TRBD1 (6 bases). Trimming removed 3 bases at V and 2 bases at J, with 11 bases between. Germline V gene sequence: CDR1 MNHEY, CDR2 SMNVEV (reference sequence). This CDR3 contains 14 residues. CDR3 loop: CASSLGAGTYEQYF. The CDR3 DNA is TGTGCCAGCAGTTTGGGGGCAGGTACCTACGAGCAGTACTTC.

The chain employs TRBV2 and TRBJ1-6, with TRBD1 as a possible D gene (6 bases). CDR3 length equals 14 residues. The germline V gene has CDR1 SNHLY and CDR2 FYNNEI. V lost 6 bases and J lost 5, with 11 bases in between. CDR3 DNA sequence: TGTGCCAGCAGCCGAGGACAGAATAATTCACCCCTCCACTTT. Protein sequence: CASSRGQNNSPLHF.

The J gene is TRBJ2-1, the V gene TRBV29-1; TRBD1 is a possible D gene (5 bases). CDR1 is SQVTM, CDR2 ANQGSEA, per germline. The V end was cut by 4 bases, the J end by 3 bases, with 10 bases between. The CDR3 consists of 13 residues. The CDR3 here is CSVGQSDYNEQFF. The DNA of the CDR3 is TGCAGCGTTGGACAGTCAGACTACAATGAGCAGTTCTTC.

V gene TRBV3-1 (or the pseudogene TRBV3-2) combines with J gene TRBJ2-5; 14 positions match TRBD2. The CDR3 length is 15 residues. In germline, CDR1 is LGHDT, CDR2 YNNKEL (reference sequence). J lost 3 bases, V lost 4 bases, and 1 base had no gene match. The CDR3 loop reads CASSLTSGREETQYF. The CDR3 nucleotides read TGTGCCAGCAGCCTGACTAGCGGGAGGGAAGAGACCCAGTACTTC.

V is TRBV7-2 and J is TRBJ1-5, with 8 bases aligning to TRBD1. The trim removed 4 bases at V and 2 bases at J, leaving 7 bases unmatched. The CDR3 is 16 amino acids. The germline CDR1 and CDR2 sequences are SGHTA and FQGNSA. This CDR3 is CASSSDRVGRNQPQHF. CDR3 bases: TGTGCCAGCAGCTCGGACAGGGTGGGACGCAATCAGCCCCAGCATTTT.

J is TRBJ1-1 and V is TRBV2; TRBD1 matches at 7 bases. This CDR3 has 11 amino acids. Germline CDR1 reads SNHLY; CDR2 reads FYNNEI. With V trimmed by 4 bases and J by 8 bases, 1 base remained unmatched. DNA for the CDR3: TGTGCCAGCAGTGGACAGGGCGAAGCTTTCTTT. It translates to CASSGQGEAFF.

This clone has more than one count but fewer than ten. The V call is TRBV5-1, the J call TRBJ2-7; D uncertain. This CDR3 is built from 14 residues. Trimming removed 0 bases from V and 2 bases from J, with 9 bases in between. The V gene's germline CDR1 is SGHRS and CDR2 YFSETQ. DNA of the CDR3: TGCGCCAGCAGCTTGGGGGCCCCGACCTACGAGCAGTACTTC. As protein: CASSLGAPTYEQYF.

The J gene is TRBJ2-1, the V gene TRBV19; no definite D call. CDR1 and CDR2 (germline): LNHDA, SQIVND (reference sequence). The CDR3 runs to 14 residues. The V end lost 5 bases, the J end lost 2 bases, and 10 bases lay between the germline ends. The CDR3 spells CASSVGKTYNEQFF. The CDR3 nucleotides read TGTGCCAGTAGTGTTGGCAAAACCTACAATGAGCAGTTCTTC.

J is TRBJ1-2 and V is TRBV6-6; D perhaps matches TRBD1 (6 bases). The CDR3 is 14 amino acids. Trimming removed 6 bases at V and 2 bases at J, with 13 bases between. Germline CDR1 reads MNHNY; CDR2 reads SVGAGI (reference sequence). CDR3 residues: CASRWTDANYGYTF. Here the CDR3 DNA reads TGTGCCAGCAGGTGGACAGACGCAAACTATGGCTACACCTTC.

This clone occurred once. The chain combines TRBV28 with TRBJ2-6; the match to TRBD1 covers 7 bases. V lost 8 bases and J lost 0; bases outside the gene matches: 7. CDR3 length: 16 residues. Germline V gene sequence: CDR1 MDHEN, CDR2 SYDVKM. For the CDR3, the DNA is TGTGCCAGCTTCGGACAGGTCGTCTCTGGGGCCAACGTCCTGACTTTC. Protein product: CASFGQVVSGANVLTF.

The rearrangement links TRBV27 to TRBJ1-2; TRBD1 might be the D (6 bases). V lost 3 bases and J 4 bases, leaving 15 bases between the germline ends. CDR1 is MNHEY and CDR2 is SMNVEV in the germline V gene (reference sequence). The CDR3 is 15 residues long. CDR3 nucleotide sequence: TGTGCCAGCAGTTTCACACCGGGACATGTCTATGGCTACACCTTC. Residues: CASSFTPGHVYGYTF.

This clone was seen only a few times. The chain is built from TRBV7-2 and TRBJ1-3; TRBD1 agrees at 7 bases. Germline V lookup: CDR1 SGHTA, CDR2 FQGNSA. This CDR3 contains 17 residues. With V trimmed by 5 bases and J by 0 bases, 10 bases remained unmatched. CDR3 DNA: TGTGCCAGCAGCCCCCCCTGGGACAGTTACTCTGGAAACACCATATATTTT. This sequence encodes CASSPPWDSYSGNTIYF.

The chain employs TRBV9 and TRBJ1-1, with 7 positions matching TRBD1. The V segment lost 4 bases and the J segment 4 bases; nucleotides outside the gene matches: 10. CDR1 SGDLS and CDR2 YYNGEE come from the germline V gene. This CDR3 comprises 15 residues. This CDR3 is CASSLTGAGSTEAFF. The CDR3 coding sequence is TGTGCCAGCAGCCTAACAGGGGCCGGTAGCACTGAAGCTTTCTTT.

This chain connects TRBV18 to TRBJ1-3; D perhaps matches TRBD1 (6 bases). Germline CDR1 reads KGHSH; CDR2 reads LQKENI. The CDR3 covers 16 residues. V was shortened by 3 bases and J by 0 bases, with 12 bases between the two germline ends. As DNA, the CDR3 is TGTGCCAGCTCACCGACCCAGGGGCGCTCTGGAAACACCATATATTTT. Translation: CASSPTQGRSGNTIYF.

This rearrangement joins TRBV19 to TRBJ1-3; no clear D gene. In germline, CDR1 is LNHDA, CDR2 SQIVND (reference sequence). The CDR3 contains 14 residues. The V end lost 6 bases, the J end lost 3 bases, and 12 bases lay between the germline ends. The CDR3 region is CASSPSGSGNTIYF. The CDR3 nucleotides read TGTGCCAGTAGCCCGAGCGGGAGTGGAAACACCATATATTTT. Complete variable domain (other parts from reference TRBV19 and TRBJ1-3): DGGITQSPKYLFRKEGQNVTLSCEQNLNHDAMYWYRQDPGQGLRLIYYSQIVNDFQKGDIAEGYSVSREKKESFPLTVTSAQKNPTAFYLCASSPSGSGNTIYFGEGSWLTVV.

V is TRBV19 and J is TRBJ1-5; maybe TRBD1 (6 bases). CDR3 size: 14 residues. Looked up from germline, CDR1 is LNHDA and CDR2 is SQIVND (reference sequence). Trimming took 3 bases from V and 3 from J, leaving 9 bases between them. CDR3 in amino acids: CASSIRDNNQPQHF. For the CDR3, the DNA is TGTGCCAGTAGTATCCGGGACAACAATCAGCCCCAGCATTTT.

On this clone: Other DNA variants within this sample encode the same CDR3. The chain combines TRBV19 with TRBJ1-1; D is uncertain. The germline V and J ends were trimmed by 1 base and 1 base, with 4 bases remaining between them. CDR3 size: 13 residues. CDR1 and CDR2 (germline): LNHDA, SQIVND (reference sequence). CDR3 loop: CASSIARNTEAFF. For the CDR3, the DNA is TGTGCCAGTAGTATAGCCAGGAACACTGAAGCTTTCTTT.

This chain links TRBV19 with TRBJ2-7; weak D call: TRBD1 (6 bases). The CDR3 has 15 residues. Between the trimmed V and J ends, which lost 4 bases and 0 bases, there was a span of 13 bases. CDR1 is LNHDA, CDR2 SQIVND, per germline (reference sequence). The DNA for the CDR3 is TGTGCCAGTAGTACGTCGGACAGCTCCTCCTACGAGCAGTACTTC. Translating gives CASSTSDSSSYEQYF.

The V gene is TRBV24-1, the J gene TRBJ2-2, with 8 bases aligning to TRBD1. Germline V CDR1 and CDR2: KGHDR, SFDVKD. J lost 3 bases, V lost 4 bases, and 6 bases had no gene match. This CDR3 region has 16 residues. CDR3: CATSEQGQVYTGELFF. CDR3 DNA: TGTGCCACCAGTGAACAGGGACAGGTGTACACCGGGGAGCTGTTTTTT.

Only one count was recorded for this clone. This sequence joins TRBV5-4 and TRBJ1-4; 10 bases match TRBD1. The CDR3 contains 16 residues. Germline V lookup: CDR1 SGHNT, CDR2 YYREEE (reference sequence). The junction had 6 bases not matched to a gene; V was cut back by 4 bases and J by 3 bases. CDR3 region: CASSPGQGTANEKLFF. The DNA of the CDR3 is TGTGCCAGCAGCCCGGGACAGGGGACGGCTAATGAAAAACTGTTTTTT.